Sequencing of this T cell receptor beta chain was carried out in a study of cytomegalovirus exposure and HLA in healthy donors. Study-wide results and limits: Cytomegalovirus status was reportedly diagnosed by the classifier with high specificity and sensitivity. Cytomegalovirus association was assigned to more than 150 TCR beta chains. Most TCR sequences proved rare, with some public TCRs found in many donors.

The donors were members of the roughly 120-subject validation cohort (separate from the approximately 670-subject first cohort). TCRdb keeps only in-frame clones here, not all; method: immunoSEQ multiplex PCR. The table has over 45,000 clones, 85% to 95% seen once. Points on this clone: Its cognate antigen is unknown.

The sequenced material came from PBMCs. The receptor was derived from a woman aged 18-35 years in good health and CMV-seronegative.

The CDR3 sequence is CASSTTVINGYTF. In nucleotides, the CDR3 is TGTGCCAGTAGCACTACTGTTATCAATGGCTACACCTTC. This chain links TRBV19 with TRBJ1-2; no clear D gene. Germline CDR1 and CDR2: LNHDA and SQIVND (reference sequence). Deletions cut 6 bases from V and 6 bases from J, with 14 bases between. The CDR3 contains 13 residues. Supplemented by reference TRBV19 and TRBJ1-2, the full variable domain reads DGGITQSPKYLFRKEGQNVTLSCEQNLNHDAMYWYRQDPGQGLRLIYYSQIVNDFQKGDIAEGYSVSREKKESFPLTVTSAQKNPTAFYLCASSTTVINGYTFGSGTRLTVV.